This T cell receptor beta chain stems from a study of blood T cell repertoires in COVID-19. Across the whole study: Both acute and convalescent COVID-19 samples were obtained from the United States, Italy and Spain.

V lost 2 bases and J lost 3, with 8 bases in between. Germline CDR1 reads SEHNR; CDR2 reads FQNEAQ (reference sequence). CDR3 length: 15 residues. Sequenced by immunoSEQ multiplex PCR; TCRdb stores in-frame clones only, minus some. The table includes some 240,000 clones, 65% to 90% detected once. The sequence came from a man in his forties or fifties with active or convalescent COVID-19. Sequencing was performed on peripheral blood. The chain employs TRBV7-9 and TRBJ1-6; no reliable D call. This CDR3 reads CASSLIGGYNSPLHF. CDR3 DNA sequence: TGTGCCAGCAGCTTAATCGGCGGCTATAATTCACCCCTCCACTTT. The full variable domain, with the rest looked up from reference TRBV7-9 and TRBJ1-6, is DTGVSQNPRHKITKRGQNVTFRCDPISEHNRLYWYRQTLGQGPEFLTYFQNEAQLEKSRLLSDRFSAERPKGSFSTLEIQRTEQGDSAMYLCASSLIGGYNSPLHFGNGTRLTVT.